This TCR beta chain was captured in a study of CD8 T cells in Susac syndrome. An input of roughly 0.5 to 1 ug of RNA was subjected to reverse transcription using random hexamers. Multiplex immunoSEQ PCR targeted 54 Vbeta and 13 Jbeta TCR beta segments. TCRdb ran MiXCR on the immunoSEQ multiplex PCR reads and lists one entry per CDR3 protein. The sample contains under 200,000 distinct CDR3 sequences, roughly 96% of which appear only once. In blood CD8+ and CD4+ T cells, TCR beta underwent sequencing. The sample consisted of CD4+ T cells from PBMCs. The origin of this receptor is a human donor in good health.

CDR3 residues: CASSQDSGISSELFF. The CDR3 coding sequence is TGTGCCAGCAGCCAAGATTCAGGGATCAGTTCGGAACTGTTTTTT. This chain connects TRBV3-1 to TRBJ1-4; TRBD1 might be the D (5 bases). Germline V gene data show CDR1 as LGHDT and CDR2 as YNNKEL (reference sequence). The ends were cut back, 0 bases at V and 12 bases at J, with 17 bases in the middle. The CDR3 spans 15 residues.